The 19 T cell receptor beta chains presented below share a single source sample, sequenced in a study of blood T cell repertoires in COVID-19 (TCRdb year 2020). Libraries came from the immunoSEQ multiplex PCR assay. The table was pulled from immuneACCESS by TCRdb, which kept in-frame rearrangements only. Such tables lose some clones; where checked, under half of the loss comes from unresolved V genes, and the rest has no known cause. The sample table holds about 74,000 clones, of which 85% to 90% were seen once. Around 4.8% of the sample is held by the ten biggest clonotypes. Material: peripheral blood. These receptors originate from a woman older than 75 with acute or convalescent COVID-19.

The V call is TRBV10-3, the J call TRBJ2-3; 7 nucleotides match TRBD1. The J segment lost 8 bases and the V segment lost 3 bases, leaving 8 bases of the junction unmatched. The germline V gene has CDR1 ENHRY and CDR2 SYGVKD. The CDR3 has 14 residues. CDR3 DNA sequence: TGTGCCATCAGTGAAGGGGGCGCTAGGAGTACGCAGTATTTT. It codes for CAISEGGARSTQYF.

This clone was detected only once. The chain is built from TRBV4-3 and TRBJ1-4; D gene unclear. The V gene's germline CDR1 is LGHNA and CDR2 YSLEER. V lost 0 bases to trimming and J lost 4 bases, with 15 bases between them. This CDR3 region has 17 residues. For the CDR3, the DNA is TGCGCCAGCAGCCAAGATCTAGAGGGTTGGGTTAATGAAAAACTGTTTTTT. It specifies CASSQDLEGWVNEKLFF.

J is TRBJ1-6 and V is TRBV4-3; 7 bases line up with TRBD1. Germline lookup yields CDR1 LGHNA and CDR2 YSLEER. The CDR3 runs 15 residues. Losses at the gene ends were 0 bases for V and 9 bases for J; bases not matched to a gene: 5. CDR3 in amino acids: CASSQEPGGTSPLHF. The DNA of the CDR3 is TGCGCCAGCAGCCAAGAACCAGGGGGAACTTCACCCCTCCACTTT.

The chain joins TRBV4-1 to TRBJ2-7; 8 nucleotides match TRBD1. The CDR3 contains 16 residues. V shed 4 bases, J shed 0 bases, and the junction held 8 bases outside the gene matches. Germline loops: CDR1 MGHRA, CDR2 YSYEKL. The CDR3 DNA reads as TGCGCCAGCAGCCTGGAGGACAGGGAGAGCTCCTACGAGCAGTACTTC. It encodes CASSLEDRESSYEQYF.

The chain links TRBV19 to TRBJ2-2, with a weak D call TRBD1 (5 bases). V lost 3 bases, J lost 5 bases, and 10 bases lay in between. The germline V gene encodes CDR1 LNHDA and CDR2 SQIVND (reference sequence). The CDR3 is 14 residues long. CDR3 loop: CASSIGRGTGELFF. The DNA of the CDR3 is TGTGCCAGTAGTATTGGAAGGGGAACCGGGGAGCTGTTTTTT.

The chain couples TRBV4-3 to TRBJ1-6; unclear D gene. The V end was cut by 1 base, the J end by 7 bases, with 11 bases between. The CDR3 length is 15 residues. Germline values: CDR1 LGHNA, CDR2 YSLEER. The CDR3 coding sequence is TGCGCCAGCAGCCAAGGAAGCCCTATCAATTCACCCCTCCACTTT. Its protein is CASSQGSPINSPLHF.

This clone was seen a few times. V is TRBV5-1 and J is TRBJ1-4, with D hard to call. Germline CDR1 and CDR2: SGHRS and YFSETQ. The CDR3 contains 14 residues. Trimming took 4 bases from V and 0 from J, leaving 7 bases between them. The CDR3 DNA is TGCGCCAGCAGCCCCGGTGCAACTAATGAAAAACTGTTTTTT. Protein sequence: CASSPGATNEKLFF. The variable domain in full, with the rest retrieved from reference TRBV5-1 and TRBJ1-4, is KAGVTQTPRYLIKTRGQQVTLSCSPISGHRSVSWYQQTPGQGLQFLFEYFSETQRNKGNFPGRFSGRQFSNSRSEMNVSTLELGDSALYLCASSPGATNEKLFFGSGTQLSVL.

The chain recombines TRBV3-1 (or the pseudogene TRBV3-2) with TRBJ2-7, with D perhaps matching TRBD2 (7 bases). Germline V gene sequence: CDR1 LGHDT, CDR2 YNNKEL (reference sequence). The CDR3 is made up of 14 amino acids. V was trimmed by 4 bases and J by 0 bases, leaving 10 bases between them. The CDR3 nucleotides are TGTGCCAGCAGCCTTAGGGGGGGCTCCTACGAGCAGTACTTC. It codes for CASSLRGGSYEQYF.

The rearrangement joins TRBV13 to TRBJ2-1, with 13 positions matching TRBD2. The CDR3 has 15 residues. The germline V gene encodes CDR1 PRHDT and CDR2 FYEKMQ (reference sequence). J lost 6 bases, V lost 5 bases, and 4 bases had no gene match. Written as DNA, the CDR3 is TGTGCCAGCAGCCGTACTAGCGGGAGGGCCAATGAGCAGTTCTTC. Translation: CASSRTSGRANEQFF.

The V and J genes are TRBV7-9 and TRBJ1-2; 9 bases agree with TRBD1. The CDR3 spans 16 residues. Losses at the gene ends were 1 base for V and 6 bases for J; bases not matched to a gene: 9. Germline CDR1 and CDR2: SEHNR and FQNEAQ (reference sequence). The CDR3 spells CASSLVAGTGTNGYTF. The CDR3 DNA reads TGTGCCAGCAGCTTAGTCGCCGGGACAGGGACTAATGGCTACACCTTC.

The chain uses TRBV7-2 and TRBJ1-2; 7 bases fit TRBD1. CDR3 length: 16 amino acids. Trimming took 5 bases from V and 8 from J; bases not matched to a gene: 17. Germline loops: CDR1 SGHTA, CDR2 FQGNSA. This chain's CDR3 is CASSPGTVNSKVGYTF. The CDR3 DNA reads as TGTGCCAGCAGCCCCGGGACAGTGAACAGCAAAGTGGGCTACACCTTC.

This clone was counted once. The chain uses TRBV7-2 and TRBJ2-5, with 7 positions matching TRBD1. V was pared by 5 bases and J by 1 base, with 4 bases of the junction left unmatched. Germline CDR1 and CDR2: SGHTA and FQGNSA. The CDR3 sequence is 14 residues long. The CDR3, as DNA: TGTGCCAGCAGCACCGGGACAGTCCAAGAGACCCAGTACTTC. Translation: CASSTGTVQETQYF.

The rearrangement links TRBV6-4 to TRBJ2-1; D is unclear. The CDR3 is made up of 15 amino acids. The germline V gene has CDR1 MRHNA and CDR2 SNTAGT. Trimming stripped 0 bases from V and 6 bases from J, with 12 bases between. The CDR3 DNA is TGTGCCAGCAGTGACTCGTGGGCAGTTAGCAATGAGCAGTTCTTC. Protein: CASSDSWAVSNEQFF.

The genes are TRBV7-8 and TRBJ2-1; a weak D match, TRBD2 (5 bases). The germline V gene has CDR1 SGHVS and CDR2 FQNEAQ. V was shortened by 6 bases and J by 4 bases, with 10 bases between the two germline ends. This CDR3 has 13 residues. CDR3 protein: CASSTRTYNEQFF. The CDR3 DNA reads as TGTGCCAGCAGTACAAGGACTTACAATGAGCAGTTCTTC.

This clone was picked up a small number of times. The V call is TRBV12-3 or TRBV12-4, the J call TRBJ2-1; D not resolved. This CDR3 has 13 residues. Trimming stripped 5 bases from V and 0 bases from J, with 5 bases between. The CDR3 bases are TGTGCCAGCAGTCCCAACTCCTACAATGAGCAGTTCTTC. Its translation: CASSPNSYNEQFF.

The chain uses TRBV5-6 and TRBJ2-7; 8 bases fit TRBD1. Trimming took 3 bases from V and 6 from J; bases not matched to a gene: 2. In germline, CDR1 is SGHDT, CDR2 YYEEEE. The CDR3 length is 12 residues. CDR3 protein: CASSWTGREQYF. The CDR3 nucleotides are TGTGCCAGCAGCTGGACAGGGCGCGAGCAGTACTTC.

This sequence joins TRBV4-2 and TRBJ1-3; 8 positions agree with TRBD1. With V trimmed by 4 bases and J by 2 bases, 7 bases remained unmatched. The CDR3 is made up of 16 amino acids. Per germline, CDR1 LGHNA and CDR2 YNFKEQ. DNA of the CDR3: TGTGCCAGCAGCCGAGATCACAGGGGGACTGGAAACACCATATATTTT. Protein sequence: CASSRDHRGTGNTIYF.

The chain carries TRBV19 and TRBJ1-6; D is perhaps TRBD1 (5 bases). This CDR3 is 14 amino acids long. Trimming removed 7 bases at V and 10 bases at J, with 17 bases between. Germline assignment: CDR1 LNHDA and CDR2 SQIVND (reference sequence). In DNA form, the CDR3 reads TGTGCCAGTACCCATACCAGGGATGACTCACCCCTCCACTTT. It encodes CASTHTRDDSPLHF.

The V gene is TRBV11-2, the J gene TRBJ2-1; a possible D gene is TRBD2 (5 bases). V was trimmed by 5 bases and J by 2 bases, leaving 13 bases between them. The CDR3 covers 15 residues. Germline-derived CDR1 and CDR2 are SGHAT and FQNNGV. This CDR3 is CASSPPGLAYNEQFF. Here the CDR3 DNA reads TGTGCCAGCAGCCCCCCCGGACTTGCCTACAATGAGCAGTTCTTC.